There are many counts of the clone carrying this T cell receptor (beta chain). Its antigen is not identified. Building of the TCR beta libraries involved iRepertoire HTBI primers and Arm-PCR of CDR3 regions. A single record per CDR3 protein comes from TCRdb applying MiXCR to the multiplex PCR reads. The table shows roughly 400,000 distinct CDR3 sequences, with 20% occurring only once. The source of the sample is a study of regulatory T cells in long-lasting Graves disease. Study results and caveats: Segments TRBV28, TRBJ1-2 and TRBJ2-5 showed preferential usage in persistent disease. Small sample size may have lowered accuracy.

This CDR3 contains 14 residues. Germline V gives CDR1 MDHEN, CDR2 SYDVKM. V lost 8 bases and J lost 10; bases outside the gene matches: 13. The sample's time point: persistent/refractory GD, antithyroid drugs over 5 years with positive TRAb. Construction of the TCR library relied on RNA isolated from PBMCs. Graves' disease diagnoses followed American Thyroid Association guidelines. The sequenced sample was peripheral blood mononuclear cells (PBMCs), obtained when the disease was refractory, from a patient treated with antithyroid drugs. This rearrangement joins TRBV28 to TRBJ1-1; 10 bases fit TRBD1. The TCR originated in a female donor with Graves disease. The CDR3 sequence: CASYPTGGSYRAFF. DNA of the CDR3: TGTGCCAGCTATCCGACAGGGGGCTCCTATAGAGCTTTCTTT.